This T cell receptor beta chain originates from a study of Ad26.COV2.S vaccination and SARS-CoV-2 variants. Overall study results and limits: The analyses of TCR breadth and depth may have understated the size of total T cell responses.

The method was immunoSEQ multiplex PCR; TCRdb's version includes in-frame clones alone and lacks a portion of them. The table has roughly 680,000 clones, 89% seen once. Notes on this clone: What it binds is not known.

Trimming cost V 0 bases and J 7 bases; bases outside gene matches: 3. The CDR3 is 15 amino acids. The V gene's germline CDR1 is SEHNR and CDR2 FQNEAQ (reference sequence). Stated treatment: roughly 20 received Ad26.COV2.S at low or high dose, single or two shots; roughly 5 received placebo; per-sample allocation not given. Day 63 following the first vaccine or placebo injection was when the samples were taken. As its vector, the vaccine had Ad26, which expressed Wuhan-strain SARS-CoV-2 spike. The source was peripheral blood, collected in a trial of Ad26.COV2.S vaccine versus placebo. The V gene is TRBV7-9, the J gene TRBJ1-6, with TRBD1 identical over 7 bases. The source of this sequence is a person between 18 and 65 years old who received the Ad26.COV2.S COVID-19 vaccine or a placebo. CDR3 sequence: CASSLAGGLNSPLHF. CDR3 coding DNA: TGTGCCAGCAGCTTAGCAGGGGGCCTGAATTCACCCCTCCACTTT.